The present TCR beta chain was sequenced within a study of CD8+ T cells in alopecia areata. As for the study in general: Graft recipients were approximately 7-10-week-old female C3H/HeJ mice, and donor skin originated from approximately 6-12-month-old C3H/HeJ mice with spontaneous alopecia.

Cutaneous lymph node cells were pooled, and they were sorted using CD4, CD8alpha, NKG2D, NKG2ACE and other markers. The length of the CDR3 is 13 residues. The ends lost 5 bases at V and 0 bases at J; junction bases unmatched: 0. CDR1 and CDR2 (germline): NNHDY, SYVADS. RNA extraction was followed by reverse transcription into cDNA, which acted as the sequencing template. Profiling relied on immunoSEQ multiplex PCR, and the TCRdb table lists in-frame clones only, not all of them. There are approximately 280,000 clones in the sample, none observed a single time. Study-wide results and caveats: Although TCR sharing was seen in mice, sharing across patients was less clear, possibly for HLA-related reasons. There were also resident alphabeta T cells of normal skin sequenced in scalp samples.

There are a few counts of this clone. Its specificity is not known. Here the gene names and germline are mouse. The CDR3 is cut off 4 residues early in the read; its end comes from the germline J gene. Additional DNA sequences in this sample encode the identical CDR3. The chain joins TRBV13-3 to TRBJ2-3; 7 positions agree with TRBD1. This TCR derives from a C3H/HeJ mouse with alopecia areata. Mouse MHC haplotype: H2-k. The sequencing input was CD4+ T cells sorted from a lymph node. CDR3 residues: CASRTGSAETLYF. The CDR3 bases that were read are TGTGCCAGCAGGACAGGGAGTGCAGAA.